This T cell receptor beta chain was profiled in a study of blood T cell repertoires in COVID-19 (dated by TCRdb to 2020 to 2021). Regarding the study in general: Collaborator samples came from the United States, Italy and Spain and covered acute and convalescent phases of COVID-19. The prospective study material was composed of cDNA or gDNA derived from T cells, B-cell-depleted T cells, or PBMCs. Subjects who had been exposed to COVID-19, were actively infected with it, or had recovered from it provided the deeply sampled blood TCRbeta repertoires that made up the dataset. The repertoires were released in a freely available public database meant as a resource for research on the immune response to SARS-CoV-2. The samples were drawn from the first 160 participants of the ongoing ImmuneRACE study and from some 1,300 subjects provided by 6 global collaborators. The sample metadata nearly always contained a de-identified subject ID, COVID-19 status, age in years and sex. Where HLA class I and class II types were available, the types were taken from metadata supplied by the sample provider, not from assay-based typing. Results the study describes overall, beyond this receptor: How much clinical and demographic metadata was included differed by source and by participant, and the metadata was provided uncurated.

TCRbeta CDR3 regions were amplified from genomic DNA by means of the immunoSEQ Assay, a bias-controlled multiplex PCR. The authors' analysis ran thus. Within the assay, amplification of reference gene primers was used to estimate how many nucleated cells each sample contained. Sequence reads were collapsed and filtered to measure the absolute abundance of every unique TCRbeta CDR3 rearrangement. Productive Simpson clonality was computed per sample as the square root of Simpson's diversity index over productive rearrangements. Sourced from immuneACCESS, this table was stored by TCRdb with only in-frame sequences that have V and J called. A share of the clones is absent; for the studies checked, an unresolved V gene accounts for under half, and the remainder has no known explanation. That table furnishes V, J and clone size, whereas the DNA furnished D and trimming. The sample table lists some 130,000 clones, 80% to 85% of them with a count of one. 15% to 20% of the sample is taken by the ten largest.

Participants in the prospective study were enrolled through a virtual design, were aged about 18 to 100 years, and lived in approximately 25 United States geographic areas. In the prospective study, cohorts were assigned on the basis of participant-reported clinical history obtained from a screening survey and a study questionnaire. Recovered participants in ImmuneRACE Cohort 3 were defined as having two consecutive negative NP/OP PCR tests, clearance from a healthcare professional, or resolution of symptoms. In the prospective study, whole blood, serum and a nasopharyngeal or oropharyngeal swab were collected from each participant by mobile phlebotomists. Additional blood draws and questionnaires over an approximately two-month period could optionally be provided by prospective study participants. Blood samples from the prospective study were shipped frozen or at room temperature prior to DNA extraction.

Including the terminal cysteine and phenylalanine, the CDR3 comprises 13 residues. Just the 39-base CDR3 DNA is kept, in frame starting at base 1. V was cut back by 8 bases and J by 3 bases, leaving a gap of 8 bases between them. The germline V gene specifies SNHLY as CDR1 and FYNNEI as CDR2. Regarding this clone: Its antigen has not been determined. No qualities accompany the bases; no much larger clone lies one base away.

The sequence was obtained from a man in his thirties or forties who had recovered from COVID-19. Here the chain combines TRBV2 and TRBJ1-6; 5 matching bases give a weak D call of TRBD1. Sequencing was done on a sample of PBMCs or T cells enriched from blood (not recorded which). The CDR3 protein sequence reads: CASLQDYNSPLHF. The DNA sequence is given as TGTGCCAGCCTACAGGACTATAATTCACCCCTCCACTTT.